This entry lists 32 T cell receptor beta chains sequenced from one sample in a study of blood T cell repertoires in COVID-19. Assay used: immunoSEQ multiplex PCR; TCRdb lists only in-frame clones, some missing. The sample records around 310,000 clones, 75% to 90% being singletons. The specimen sequenced was PBMCs or T cells enriched from blood (not recorded which). The receptors here all came from a man younger than 45 who had recovered from COVID-19.

This CDR3 is CASSPTSGGLYEQYF. CDR3 nucleotides: TGTGCCAGCTCACCGACTAGCGGGGGCCTCTACGAGCAGTACTTC. J is TRBJ2-7 and V is TRBV18; 12 bases fit TRBD2. J gave up 3 bases and V 3 bases, and 3 bases lay outside the gene matches. The germline V gene has CDR1 KGHSH and CDR2 LQKENI. The CDR3 runs 15 residues.

The J gene is TRBJ2-3, the V gene TRBV16; D is undetermined. CDR3 length equals 12 residues. V lost 3 bases and J lost 6, with 7 bases in between. CDR1 is KGHSY and CDR2 is FQNENV in the germline V gene. CDR3: CASSHYEDTQYF. CDR3 DNA sequence: TGTGCCAGCAGCCATTACGAGGATACGCAGTATTTT. Variable domain in full (rest from reference TRBV16 and TRBJ2-3): GEEVAQTPKHLVRGEGQKAKLYCAPIKGHSYVFWYQQVLKNEFKFLISFQNENVFDETGMPKERFSAKCLPNSPCSLEIQATKLEDSAVYFCASSHYEDTQYFGPGTRLTVL.

The chain is built from TRBV5-6 and TRBJ1-4; D possibly corresponds to TRBD1 (6 bases). CDR1 and CDR2 (germline): SGHDT, YYEEEE. The CDR3 runs 14 residues. V lost 1 base and J 4 bases, leaving 8 bases between the germline ends. In DNA form, the CDR3 reads TGTGCCAGCAGCTTGCAGGGGATTAATGAAAAACTGTTTTTT. It specifies CASSLQGINEKLFF. Using reference TRBV5-6 and TRBJ1-4 for the parts outside the CDR3, the full variable domain is DAGVTQSPTHLIKTRGQQVTLRCSPKSGHDTVSWYQQALGQGPQFIFQYYEEEERQRGNFPDRFSGHQFPNYSSELNVNALLLGDSALYLCASSLQGINEKLFFGSGTQLSVL.

The CDR3 DNA sequence: TGTGCCAGCTCACTTGGGGCTCAGCCCCAGCATTTT. Translated: CASSLGAQPQHF. The V gene is TRBV18, the J gene TRBJ1-5; the D gene is possibly TRBD1 (5 bases). From germline, CDR1 is KGHSH and CDR2 LQKENI. V lost 4 bases and J lost 6, with 7 bases in between. This CDR3 is built from 12 residues.

This clone was observed a single time. CDR3 nucleotide sequence: TGTGCCAGCAGCCGCAGGGGGCATTTCGGGGGCGCTGAAGCTTTCTTT. This translates into CASSRRGHFGGAEAFF. V gene TRBV11-2 combines with J gene TRBJ1-1; 8 nucleotides align to TRBD1. The CDR3 runs to 16 residues. The ends lost 5 bases at V and 6 bases at J; junction bases unmatched: 14. CDR1 is SGHAT, CDR2 FQNNGV, per germline.

The genes are TRBV4-1 and TRBJ2-5; 7 bases agree with TRBD1. The V segment lost 2 bases and the J segment 2 bases; nucleotides outside the gene matches: 5. From germline, CDR1 is MGHRA and CDR2 YSYEKL. The CDR3 spans 15 residues. CDR3 region: CASSQRDSPQETQYF. CDR3 nucleotide sequence: TGCGCCAGCAGCCAAAGGGACAGCCCACAAGAGACCCAGTACTTC.

This chain links TRBV24-1 with TRBJ2-5; the match to TRBD2 covers 7 bases. Germline V gene sequence: CDR1 KGHDR, CDR2 SFDVKD. J lost 4 bases, V lost 5 bases, and 6 bases had no gene match. The CDR3 sequence is 14 residues long. Here the CDR3 reads CATSAGLKRETQYF. The CDR3 bases are TGTGCCACCAGTGCGGGACTAAAAAGAGAGACCCAGTACTTC.

The V call is TRBV6-1, the J call TRBJ1-5; TRBD1 agrees at 9 bases. V was pared by 2 bases and J by 1 base, with 3 bases of the junction left unmatched. Germline CDR1 and CDR2: MNHNS and SASEGT. The CDR3 spans 16 residues. This CDR3 reads CASSELGTGSNQPQHF. The CDR3 DNA sequence: TGTGCCAGCAGTGAATTAGGGACAGGGAGCAATCAGCCCCAGCATTTT.

V usage is TRBV28 and J usage is TRBJ1-1; tentative D call: TRBD1 (6 bases). This CDR3 is 13 amino acids long. The germline gives CDR1 MDHEN, CDR2 SYDVKM. The V gene lost 7 bases and the J gene lost 0 bases, with 9 bases spanning the gap. CDR3 coding DNA: TGTGCCAGCATGGACAGCATGAACACTGAAGCTTTCTTT. It yields the protein CASMDSMNTEAFF.

The genes are TRBV2 and TRBJ2-7; 10 bases match TRBD2. The J segment lost 0 bases and the V segment lost 6 bases, leaving 8 bases of the junction unmatched. This CDR3 contains 16 residues. Germline V CDR1 and CDR2: SNHLY, FYNNEI. The CDR3, as DNA: TGTGCCAGCAGGGGGGCCGGGACTAGCGACTCCTACGAGCAGTACTTC. This sequence encodes CASRGAGTSDSYEQYF.

J is TRBJ1-1 and V is TRBV6-1, with 12 bases fitting TRBD1. V dropped 0 bases and J dropped 6; count of bases not matched to a gene: 2. Germline assignment: CDR1 MNHNS and CDR2 SASEGT. CDR3 size: 15 residues. In DNA form, the CDR3 reads TGTGCCAGCAGTGAAGCGGGACAGGGGGCTGCTGAAGCTTTCTTT. Translated: CASSEAGQGAAEAFF.

This clone was found once. The chain carries TRBV9 and TRBJ2-7; 7 bases agree with TRBD1. This CDR3 is built from 15 residues. The V and J ends lost 4 bases and 0 bases, in that order; junction bases with no gene match: 7. CDR1 SGDLS and CDR2 YYNGEE come from the germline V gene. The CDR3 loop is CASSLLGDSSYEQYF. DNA of the CDR3: TGTGCCAGCAGCCTACTCGGGGACAGCTCCTACGAGCAGTACTTC.

This CDR3 is CAWSVPLGQGARQYF. CDR3 nucleotide sequence: TGTGCCTGGAGTGTTCCCCTTGGACAAGGGGCGAGGCAGTACTTC. The rearrangement joins TRBV30 to TRBJ2-7, with D perhaps matching TRBD1 (5 bases). The V gene lost 0 bases and the J gene lost 9 bases, with 21 bases spanning the gap. This CDR3 region has 15 residues. Germline V gives CDR1 GTSNPN, CDR2 SVGIG (reference sequence).

The DNA for the CDR3 is TGTGCCAGCCCCAGCGGCAGGAGCACAGATACGCAGTATTTT. This translates into CASPSGRSTDTQYF. The J gene is TRBJ2-3, the V gene TRBV2; D perhaps matches TRBD2 (5 bases). The germline gives CDR1 SNHLY, CDR2 FYNNEI. The CDR3 contains 14 residues. V shed 8 bases and J shed 0 bases, with 12 bases lying between them.

This rearrangement joins TRBV28 to TRBJ1-2; D unclear. V was cut by 6 bases and J by 3 bases, with 8 bases left in between. From germline, CDR1 is MDHEN and CDR2 SYDVKM. This CDR3 region has 12 residues. CDR3 sequence: CASRWGDYGYTF. CDR3 in DNA: TGTGCCAGCAGGTGGGGAGACTATGGCTACACCTTC.

This chain joins TRBV7-8 and TRBJ1-5; D gene uncertain. Germline V gives CDR1 SGHVS, CDR2 FQNEAQ. The V end was cut by 2 bases, the J end by 1 base, with 3 bases between. This CDR3 has 13 residues. DNA of the CDR3: TGTGCCAGCAGCTTACAAAGCAATCAGCCCCAGCATTTT. It is translated as CASSLQSNQPQHF.

The chain joins TRBV11-2 to TRBJ2-7; TRBD1 matches 7 bases. V lost 1 base to trimming and J lost 4 bases; unmatched junction nucleotides: 7. The CDR3 is 15 amino acids. Germline V gene lookup returns CDR1 SGHAT and CDR2 FQNNGV. This chain's CDR3 is CASSLVWAGGYEQYF. The CDR3 DNA reads TGTGCCAGCAGCTTAGTGTGGGCAGGGGGATACGAGCAGTACTTC.

The chain is built from TRBV6-5 and TRBJ2-3, with 7 bases fitting TRBD2. The junction had 2 bases not matched to a gene; V was cut back by 9 bases and J by 2 bases. The CDR3 consists of 12 residues. CDR1 and CDR2 (germline): MNHEY, SVGAGI. The DNA of the CDR3 is TGTGCCAGTGGGACTATCACAGATACGCAGTATTTT. Encoded protein: CASGTITDTQYF.

The J gene is TRBJ1-5, the V gene TRBV6-5; a possible D gene is TRBD1 (5 bases). Between the trimmed V and J ends, which lost 6 bases and 4 bases, there was a span of 10 bases. Germline V gene lookup returns CDR1 MNHEY and CDR2 SVGAGI. This CDR3 region has 13 residues. Written as DNA, the CDR3 is TGTGCCAGCAGGGTCGGGGGGAATCAGCCCCAGCATTTT. It is translated as CASRVGGNQPQHF.

The V gene is TRBV18, the J gene TRBJ1-2; D is unresolved. Germline CDR1 reads KGHSH; CDR2 reads LQKENI. V lost 3 bases to trimming and J lost 12 bases, with 17 bases between them. This CDR3 has 13 amino acids. The CDR3 bases are TGTGCCAGCTCACCCTCAGGACTTACTCAGAACACCTTC. The encoded protein is CASSPSGLTQNTF.

The J gene is TRBJ2-1, the V gene TRBV11-1; TRBD1 matches 9 bases. The germline V gene has CDR1 SGHAT and CDR2 FQDESV (reference sequence). This CDR3 spans 15 amino acids. After removal of 5 bases from V and 7 bases from J, the junction contained 9 bases not matched to a gene. CDR3 region: CASSLPGQGENEQFF. The CDR3 nucleotides are TGTGCCAGCAGCCTTCCGGGACAGGGTGAAAATGAGCAGTTCTTC.

Comments on this clone: Other DNA sequences of this sample code for an identical CDR3. The chain couples TRBV5-1 to TRBJ2-7, with D perhaps matching TRBD1 (5 bases). The ends were cut back, 5 bases at V and 2 bases at J, with 11 bases in the middle. CDR3 length: 13 amino acids. Per germline, CDR1 SGHRS and CDR2 YFSETQ. CDR3 sequence: CASSLGAAYEQYF. The CDR3 region has the DNA TGCGCCAGCAGTTTAGGGGCGGCCTACGAGCAGTACTTC.

The chain recombines TRBV28 with TRBJ1-5, with 7 positions matching TRBD1. The V segment lost 6 bases and the J segment 0 bases; nucleotides outside the gene matches: 5. The CDR3 runs to 15 residues. Germline CDR1 reads MDHEN; CDR2 reads SYDVKM. The CDR3 nucleotides are TGTGCCAGCAGCCCGACAGGGTATAGCAATCAGCCCCAGCATTTT. This translates into CASSPTGYSNQPQHF.

This clone has only one observation. This chain connects TRBV28 to TRBJ2-7; perhaps TRBD2 as D (6 bases). Trimming left V 7 bases short and J 2 bases short, with 15 bases between. The V gene's germline CDR1 is MDHEN and CDR2 SYDVKM. There are 14 residues in the CDR3. CDR3 in DNA: TGTGCCAGCAATCCCGCGGCGGGGACCTACGAGCAGTACTTC. Protein product: CASNPAAGTYEQYF.

The J gene is TRBJ2-7, the V gene TRBV4-2, with TRBD2 identical over 7 bases. The CDR3 contains 15 residues. Germline V gene sequence: CDR1 LGHNA, CDR2 YNFKEQ. After removal of 2 bases from V and 2 bases from J, the junction contained 6 bases not matched to a gene. The CDR3 DNA reads as TGTGCCAGCAGCCAAACAGCGGGGAATGCCTACGAGCAGTACTTC. Its protein is CASSQTAGNAYEQYF.

The chain joins TRBV18 to TRBJ2-1; D may be TRBD2 (6 bases). Trimming took off 0 bases at V and 10 bases at J, with 13 bases between the two ends. Germline loops: CDR1 KGHSH, CDR2 LQKENI. The CDR3 totals 14 residues. CDR3 loop: CASSPPDREKEQFF. DNA for the CDR3: TGTGCCAGCTCACCACCCGACCGGGAGAAAGAGCAGTTCTTC.

This chain uses TRBV24-1 with TRBJ2-1; TRBD1 aligns across 9 bases. The CDR3 has 17 amino acids. The junction had 8 bases not matched to a gene; V was cut back by 4 bases and J by 2 bases. CDR1 and CDR2 from the germline V gene are KGHDR and SFDVKD. CDR3 residues: CATSELIRDRAYNEQFF. The DNA of the CDR3 is TGTGCCACCAGTGAACTGATCCGGGACAGGGCCTACAATGAGCAGTTCTTC.

This chain uses TRBV6-5 with TRBJ2-7; 9 positions agree with TRBD1. The trim removed 3 bases at V and 6 bases at J, leaving 9 bases unmatched. Germline CDR1 reads MNHEY; CDR2 reads SVGAGI. The CDR3 covers 15 residues. CDR3 loop: CASSYQTGGSREQYF. CDR3 DNA sequence: TGTGCCAGCAGTTATCAGACAGGGGGTAGTCGCGAGCAGTACTTC.

This clone was detected only once. The J gene is TRBJ1-2, the V gene TRBV5-1, with 7 bases matching TRBD1. Looked up from germline, CDR1 is SGHRS and CDR2 is YFSETQ. With 0 bases clipped from V and 2 bases from J, the junction kept 7 bases outside the gene matches. The CDR3 runs to 16 residues. The CDR3, as DNA: TGCGCCAGCAGCTTGGGGAGTGAACAGGGGAACTATGGCTACACCTTC. This sequence encodes CASSLGSEQGNYGYTF. Full variable domain (outside the CDR3, taken from reference TRBV5-1 and TRBJ1-2): KAGVTQTPRYLIKTRGQQVTLSCSPISGHRSVSWYQQTPGQGLQFLFEYFSETQRNKGNFPGRFSGRQFSNSRSEMNVSTLELGDSALYLCASSLGSEQGNYGYTFGSGTRLTVV.

The gene calls are TRBV19 and TRBJ2-2; 11 bases fit TRBD2. J was trimmed by 6 bases and V by 6 bases; bases with no gene match: 3. This CDR3 is 14 amino acids long. CDR1 and CDR2 (germline): LNHDA, SQIVND (reference sequence). CDR3 amino acids: CASSSGLAAGELFF. CDR3 DNA: TGTGCCAGTAGCTCGGGACTAGCGGCCGGGGAGCTGTTTTTT.

This chain connects TRBV10-3 to TRBJ2-3; 11 nucleotides match TRBD2. This CDR3 has 18 residues. V shed 5 bases and J 1 base; nucleotides not matched to a gene: 11. Germline CDR1 ENHRY, CDR2 SYGVKD. The CDR3: CAISSGTSGFKGTDTQYF. The CDR3 DNA reads TGTGCCATCAGTTCCGGGACTAGCGGCTTTAAAGGCACAGATACGCAGTATTTT.

The chain couples TRBV28 to TRBJ1-1; no clear D gene. V was trimmed by 1 base and J by 10 bases, leaving 13 bases between them. Germline CDR1 MDHEN, CDR2 SYDVKM. This CDR3 spans 13 amino acids. The CDR3, as DNA: TGTGCCAGCAGTTTATCCCCGCGTAATGGAGCTTTCTTT. The encoded protein is CASSLSPRNGAFF.